This T cell receptor beta chain was sequenced for a study of shared clonotypes between healthy human individuals. The protocol was immunoSEQ multiplex PCR, while the TCRdb copy is restricted to in-frame clones and leaves out a portion. The sample lists 1,100,000 or so clones, about four fifths occurring once. This clone was counted once. Trimming cost V 1 base and J 6 bases, with 7 bases left between them. The CDR3 is 13 residues long. The germline gives CDR1 SGHTA, CDR2 FQGNSA. The clonotype comes from a man between 18 and 35 years old in good health. Some clones in this sample may be carry-over from other donors' samples. The gene calls are TRBV7-2 and TRBJ1-5; D gene unclear. The sequencing sample was made of memory CD4+ T cells from PBMCs. Indicated subset: CD45RA-negative fraction. The CDR3 DNA is TGTGCCAGCAGCTTAGTTAATAGTCAGCCCCAGCATTTT. It encodes CASSLVNSQPQHF.